The subject of this entry is one T cell receptor beta chain. The antigen remains unidentified. This entry is derived from a study of OX40 agonist ivuxolimab in advanced cancers. Study-level background: Participants, roughly 81% male, averaged roughly 60 years of age, ranging from about 23 to 79. Eligibility admitted prior anti-PD-1, anti-PD-L1 or anti-CTLA-4 therapy; about 42% had some. Findings of the study overall: By week 6 at 0.1 to 3.0 mg/kg, blood CD4+ and CD8+ T cells had expanded clonally. Those patients achieving a partial response at 0.1-3.0 mg/kg showed among the lowest clonal expansion.

Profiled with immunoSEQ multiplex PCR; TCRdb holds only in-frame clones, not every one. Of under 70,000 clones listed, around 86% are singletons. Germline V gene data show CDR1 as SGHTA and CDR2 as FQGNSA. CDR3 length equals 15 residues. J lost 4 bases, V lost 2 bases, and 4 bases had no gene match. The source of this sequence is an adult with an advanced solid tumor such as melanoma, head and neck, liver or kidney cancer. The chain recombines TRBV7-2 with TRBJ2-5; TRBD2 matches 10 bases. Specimen: CD4+ or CD8+ T cells sorted from blood, collected in a trial of the OX40 agonist ivuxolimab. The CDR3 protein is CASSLTSGEGETQYF. The CDR3 nucleotides read TGTGCCAGCAGCTTAACTAGCGGGGAAGGAGAGACCCAGTACTTC.